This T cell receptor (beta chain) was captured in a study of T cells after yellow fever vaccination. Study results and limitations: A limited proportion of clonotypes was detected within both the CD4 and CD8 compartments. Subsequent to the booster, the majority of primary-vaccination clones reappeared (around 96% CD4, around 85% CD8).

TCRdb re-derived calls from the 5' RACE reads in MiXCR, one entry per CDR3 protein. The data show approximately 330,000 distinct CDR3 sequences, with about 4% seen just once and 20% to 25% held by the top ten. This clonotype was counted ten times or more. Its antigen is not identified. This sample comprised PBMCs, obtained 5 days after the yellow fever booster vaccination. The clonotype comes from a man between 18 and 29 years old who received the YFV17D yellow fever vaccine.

The CDR3 nucleotides are TGTGCCAGCAGCCCGGACGGCTACGGATCCCGCTACGAGCAGTACTTC. Its translation: CASSPDGYGSRYEQYF. The chain has TRBV14 and TRBJ2-7, with D uncertain. Germline V gives CDR1 SGHDN, CDR2 FVKESK. This CDR3 is 16 amino acids long. Between the trimmed V and J ends, which lost 4 bases and 3 bases, there was a span of 19 bases. Drawing the rest from reference TRBV14 and TRBJ2-7, the complete variable domain is EAGVTQFPSHSVIEKGQTVTLRCDPISGHDNLYWYRRVMGKEIKFLLHFVKESKQDESGMPNNRFLAERTGGTYSTLKVQPAELEDSGVYFCASSPDGYGSRYEQYFGPGTRLTVT.